This T cell receptor beta chain was captured by sequencing in a study of blood T cell repertoires in COVID-19. V lost 3 bases and J 10 bases, leaving 15 bases between the germline ends. CDR1 is LNHDA, CDR2 SQIVND, per germline (reference sequence). This CDR3 region has 13 residues. Profiled with immunoSEQ multiplex PCR; TCRdb holds only in-frame clones, not every one. Found here are approximately 380,000 clones, approximately 90% of them singletons; the top ten hold about 1.1%. This receptor was identified in a young woman who had recovered from COVID-19. What was sequenced was PBMCs or T cells enriched from blood (not recorded which). The chain recombines TRBV19 with TRBJ1-1, with a tentative D call TRBD1 (5 bases). The chain's CDR3 is CASSIKRGGTAFF. The CDR3, as DNA: TGTGCCAGTAGTATCAAGAGGGGAGGTACAGCTTTCTTT. The full variable domain, rest sourced from reference TRBV19 and TRBJ1-1, is DGGITQSPKYLFRKEGQNVTLSCEQNLNHDAMYWYRQDPGQGLRLIYYSQIVNDFQKGDIAEGYSVSREKKESFPLTVTSAQKNPTAFYLCASSIKRGGTAFFGQGTRLTVV.